This T cell receptor beta chain was recorded in a study of blood T cell repertoires in COVID-19. Participants had their cohort set by participant-reported clinical history. Generated by immunoSEQ multiplex PCR, the TCRdb table keeps only in-frame clones and is missing some. The sample holds around 200,000 clones, 85% seen once. Sequencing used PBMCs or T cells enriched from blood (not recorded which). The receptor was derived from a man aged 35 to 55 who had recovered from COVID-19.

The CDR3 DNA sequence: TGTGCCAGCAGTTTATCGACAGGGTTAGAGCAGTACTTC. It translates to CASSLSTGLEQYF. This rearrangement joins TRBV27 to TRBJ2-7; TRBD1 matches 7 bases. CDR1 is MNHEY and CDR2 is SMNVEV in the germline V gene (reference sequence). The CDR3 has 13 residues. Trimming cost V 0 bases and J 7 bases; bases outside gene matches: 3.